What follows describes a single T cell receptor (beta chain). Its antigen is still unknown. It has no much larger one-base neighbor in the sample; base qualities were not kept. These data are taken from a study of blood T cell repertoires in COVID-19 (dated by TCRdb to the early 2020s). The study in broad terms: Samples from collaborators originated in the United States, Italy and Spain and spanned both the acute and convalescent phases of COVID-19. The material from the prospective study consisted of cDNA or gDNA derived from T cells, B-cell-depleted T cells, or PBMCs. The dataset comprised deeply sampled blood TCRbeta repertoires from subjects exposed to, actively infected with, or recovered from COVID-19. The repertoires were released in a freely available public database intended as a resource for research on the immune response to SARS-CoV-2. Samples were obtained from the ongoing ImmuneRACE study (first 160 participants) and from over 1,000 subjects provided by 6 global collaborators. Nearly every sample came with metadata listing a de-identified subject ID, COVID-19 status, age in years and sex. Where available, HLA class I and class II types were obtained from metadata supplied by the sample provider rather than from assay-based typing. Overall study outcomes, separate from this receptor: The amount of clinical and demographic metadata varied by source and participant and was provided uncurated.

V lost 7 bases and J lost 2 bases; the stretch between them is 15 bases long. The CDR3 covers 15 residues, taking in both the cysteine and the phenylalanine. Just CDR3 DNA is preserved here, 45 bases in frame from base 1. Via the germline V gene, CDR1 is MNHEY and CDR2 SVGEGT. TCRbeta CDR3 regions were amplified from genomic DNA by means of the immunoSEQ Assay, a bias-controlled multiplex PCR. The source study handled its data this way. The number of nucleated cells in each sample was estimated by amplification of reference gene primers within the assay. To quantify the absolute abundance of each unique TCRbeta CDR3 rearrangement, sequence reads were collapsed and filtered. Productive Simpson clonality was computed per sample as the square root of Simpson's diversity index over productive rearrangements. In its TCRdb copy, this immuneACCESS table keeps in-frame sequences only and misses some clones. Where compared with another copy, unresolved V genes explain less than half of these, and the others have no known cause. The V and J calls and clone size are taken from that table; D and trimming were inferred from the DNA. This sample is represented by 250,000 to 350,000 clones; roughly 88% of them were singletons. 1.5% to 2% of the sample rests with the top ten.

The collaborating institutions used their own protocols to collect whole blood in K2EDTA tubes. For TCRbeta analysis, collaborators shipped samples as frozen whole blood, isolated PBMCs, or DNA extracted from either of those sample types. The source is a woman aged 45-59 years with acute or convalescent COVID-19. Sequenced: peripheral blood. This chain joins TRBV6-2 or TRBV6-3 to TRBJ1-5; perhaps TRBD1 is the D gene, with 6 bases matching. The DNA is TGTGCCAGCACCCCCAGGGGCGTGGGCAATCAGCCCCAGCATTTT. It translates as CASTPRGVGNQPQHF.